These 12 T cell receptor beta chains came from one sample sequenced in a study of CD8+ T cells in alopecia areata. cDNA serving as the sequencing template came from extracted, reverse transcribed RNA. Assay: immunoSEQ multiplex PCR; the TCRdb copy retains only in-frame clones and omits some. In total the sample includes around 300,000 clones, none of them seen once. Cells from pooled cutaneous lymph nodes were sorted by CD4, CD8alpha, NKG2D, NKG2ACE and other markers. Sequenced input: CD4+ T cells sorted from a lymph node. These receptors were taken from a C3H/HeJ mouse with alopecia areata. The MHC haplotype of the strain is H2-k.

As concerns this clone: Gene names follow the mouse nomenclature. The read ends 4 residues shy of where the CDR3 ends; the end is completed using the germline J gene. V gene TRBV13-2 combines with J gene TRBJ2-7; D perhaps matches TRBD1 (7 bases). The CDR3 is 17 residues long. The ends were cut back, 1 base at V and 2 bases at J, with 19 bases in the middle. Per the germline V gene, CDR1 is NNHNN and CDR2 is SYGAGS (reference sequence). Incomplete CDR3 DNA: TGTGCCAGCGGTGATAAGGGGGCAGGAAAGGGGGCCTAT. Residues: CASGDKGAGKGAY. From start to end, the CDR3 is CASGDKGAGKGAYEQYF.

This clone has only a few counts. Any gene name here is a mouse gene name. The read comes to an end 4 residues before the CDR3 does, leaving the germline J gene to fill in the end. The chain recombines TRBV13-3 with TRBJ1-1, with a possible D match to TRBD1 (6 bases). V was shortened by 0 bases and J by 0 bases, with 12 bases between the two germline ends. Germline V lookup: CDR1 NNHDY, CDR2 SYVADS. The CDR3 covers 16 residues. The CDR3 loop is CASSDVGAGANTEVFF. CDR3 DNA, as far as it was read: TGTGCCAGCAGTGATGTTGGGGCAGGGGCAAACACA.

Comments on this clone: Mouse germline and gene names are used. The read comes to an end 3 residues before the CDR3 does, leaving the germline J gene to fill in the end. The chain employs TRBV14 and TRBJ1-6, with a weak D call TRBD1 (5 bases). TRBJ1-6 is known as an ORF, though its function is uncertain. The ends were cut back, 2 bases at V and 4 bases at J, with 7 bases in the middle. Germline-derived CDR1 and CDR2 are SGHDT and FRDEAV. The CDR3 consists of 14 residues. The CDR3 sequence: CASSLGTYNSPLYF. CDR3 DNA (partial): TGTGCCAGCAGTTTAGGGACTTATAATTCGCCC.

Only a few counts were recorded for this clone. The genes are named according to mouse. The read ends 4 residues shy of where the CDR3 ends; the end is completed using the germline J gene. Other DNA sequences in the same sample also yield this CDR3. The V call is TRBV1, the J call TRBJ2-1, with D perhaps TRBD1 (5 bases). Per germline, CDR1 NSQYPW and CDR2 LRSPGD (reference sequence). CDR3 length equals 14 residues. V was clipped by 3 bases and J by 3 bases, with 9 bases between them. CDR3 residues: CTCSAGQFYAEQFF. The DNA read from the CDR3 is TGCACCTGCAGTGCCGGACAATTCTATGCT. Based on the CDR3 plus reference TRBV1 and TRBJ2-1, the full variable domain is VTLLEQNPRWRLVPRGQAVNLRCILKNSQYPWMSWYQQDLQKQLQWLFTLRSPGDKEVKSLPGADYLATRVTDTELRLQVANMSQGRTLYCTCSAGQFYAEQFFGPGTRLTVL.

On this clone itself: Gene and germline names: mouse. From the germline J gene comes the end of the CDR3, since the read stops 4 residues before it. The J gene is TRBJ2-5, the V gene TRBV13-2; TRBD1 aligns across 7 bases. The CDR3 contains 15 residues. V shed 3 bases and J 0 bases; nucleotides not matched to a gene: 4. Germline V gene data show CDR1 as NNHNN and CDR2 as SYGAGS (reference sequence). The covered CDR3 bases are TGTGCCAGCGGTGGGGACAGAAAAAACCAAGAC. Its protein product is CASGGDRKNQD. In full, the CDR3 reads CASGGDRKNQDTQYF.

This clone was counted between two and nine times. Germline and genes here are mouse. The read ends 3 residues early relative to the CDR3; the germline J gene fills the gap. V is TRBV13-3 and J is TRBJ1-6; no definite D call. TRBJ1-6 is given ORF status, its function remaining uncertain. CDR3 length: 14 amino acids. V was shortened by 3 bases and J by 7 bases, with 11 bases between the two germline ends. Per the germline V gene, CDR1 is NNHDY and CDR2 is SYVADS. CDR3 in amino acids: CASSARQKNSPLYF. The sequenced part of the CDR3 DNA is TGTGCCAGCAGTGCCCGCCAGAAAAATTCGCCC.

This clone was recorded a few times. Any gene name here is a mouse gene name. The sequence runs out 4 residues before the end of the CDR3; the remainder is reconstructed from the germline J gene. The V and J genes are TRBV19 and TRBJ2-4; no clear D. The CDR3 is 11 residues long. The germline V and J ends were trimmed by 6 bases and 0 bases, with 2 bases remaining between them. Germline V gene lookup returns CDR1 FNHDT and CDR2 SITEND (reference sequence). CDR3 DNA (partial): TGTGCCAGCATGAGTCAAAAC. This codes for CASMSQN. The CDR3 in its entirety is CASMSQNTLYF.

Notes on this clone: Gene and germline names: mouse. The sequenced fragment ends 4 residues before the CDR3 boundary, so the rest is inferred from the germline J gene. The chain combines TRBV1 with TRBJ2-7, with D possibly being TRBD1 (6 bases). V was clipped by 1 base and J by 0 bases, with 7 bases between them. This CDR3 spans 14 amino acids. Germline values: CDR1 NSQYPW, CDR2 LRSPGD (reference sequence). The covered CDR3 bases are TGCACCTGCAGTGCAGTGGACAGCTCCTAT. It codes for CTCSAVDSSY. The CDR3 as a whole reads CTCSAVDSSYEQYF.

This clone was counted a few times. Gene names refer to mouse genes. With the read ending 4 residues before the CDR3 end, the germline J gene is used to fill in that end. The chain carries TRBV31 and TRBJ2-1; 7 bases map to TRBD2. Germline V gives CDR1 GKSSPN, CDR2 SITVG. The CDR3 has 13 amino acids. The CDR3 sequence: CAWSLGTEPEQFF. CDR3 DNA, as far as it was read: TGTGCCTGGAGTCTAGGGACTGAGCCT.

This clone came up a few times. Each gene name is a mouse one. The read halts 4 residues ahead of the CDR3 end, with the missing end drawn from the germline J gene. The chain couples TRBV5 to TRBJ2-1; 10 bases align to TRBD2. The CDR3 totals 15 residues. Germline CDR1 is LGHNA and CDR2 is YNLKQL (reference sequence). The CDR3 loop is CASSQVGLGAAEQFF. The covered CDR3 bases are TGTGCCAGCAGCCAAGTTGGACTGGGGGCGGCT.

This clone was counted a few times. Gene names denote mouse genes. The read gets to within 4 residues of the CDR3 end, and the germline J gene fills in the rest. The chain carries TRBV13-3 and TRBJ2-7; D remains unclear. V was pared by 1 base and J by 0 bases, with 8 bases between. The CDR3 has 14 residues. CDR1 is NNHDY and CDR2 is SYVADS in the germline V gene. The CDR3 protein is CASSDYRSSYEQYF. Partial CDR3 DNA: TGTGCCAGCAGTGATTACAGAAGCTCCTAT.

About this clone itself: Mouse gene names apply. CDR3 DNA (partial): TGTGCCAGCAGTGAGTGGACAGGGTAT. It specifies CASSEWTGY. The CDR3 reads in full as CASSEWTGYEQYF. V is TRBV13-3 and J is TRBJ2-7, with 8 bases aligning to TRBD1. With the read ending 4 residues before the CDR3 end, the germline J gene is used to fill in that end. CDR3 length equals 13 residues. Per germline, CDR1 NNHDY and CDR2 SYVADS.